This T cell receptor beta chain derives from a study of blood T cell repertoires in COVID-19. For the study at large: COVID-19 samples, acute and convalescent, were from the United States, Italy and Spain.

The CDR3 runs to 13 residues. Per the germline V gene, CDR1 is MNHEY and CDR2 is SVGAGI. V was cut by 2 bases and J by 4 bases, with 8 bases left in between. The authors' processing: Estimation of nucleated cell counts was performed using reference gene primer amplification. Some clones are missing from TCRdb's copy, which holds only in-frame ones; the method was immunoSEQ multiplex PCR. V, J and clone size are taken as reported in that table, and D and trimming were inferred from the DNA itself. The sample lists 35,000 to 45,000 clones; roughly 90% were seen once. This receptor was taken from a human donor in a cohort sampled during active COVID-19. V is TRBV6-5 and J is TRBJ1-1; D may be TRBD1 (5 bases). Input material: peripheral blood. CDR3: CASSYSGGTEAFF. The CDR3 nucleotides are TGTGCCAGCAGTTACAGCGGGGGCACTGAAGCTTTCTTT.